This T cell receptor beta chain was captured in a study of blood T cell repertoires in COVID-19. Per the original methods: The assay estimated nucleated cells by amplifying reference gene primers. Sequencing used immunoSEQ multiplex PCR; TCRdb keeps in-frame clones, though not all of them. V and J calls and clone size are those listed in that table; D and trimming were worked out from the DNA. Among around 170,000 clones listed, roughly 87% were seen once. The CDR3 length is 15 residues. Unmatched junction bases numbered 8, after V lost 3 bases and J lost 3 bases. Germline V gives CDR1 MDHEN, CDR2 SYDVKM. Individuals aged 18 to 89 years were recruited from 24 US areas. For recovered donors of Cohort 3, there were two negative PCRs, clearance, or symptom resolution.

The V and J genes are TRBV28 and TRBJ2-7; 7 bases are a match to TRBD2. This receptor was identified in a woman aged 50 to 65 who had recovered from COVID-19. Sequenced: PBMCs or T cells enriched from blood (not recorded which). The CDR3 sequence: CASSFARGSIYEQYF. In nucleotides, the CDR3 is TGTGCCAGCAGTTTTGCCCGCGGGAGTATCTACGAGCAGTACTTC.